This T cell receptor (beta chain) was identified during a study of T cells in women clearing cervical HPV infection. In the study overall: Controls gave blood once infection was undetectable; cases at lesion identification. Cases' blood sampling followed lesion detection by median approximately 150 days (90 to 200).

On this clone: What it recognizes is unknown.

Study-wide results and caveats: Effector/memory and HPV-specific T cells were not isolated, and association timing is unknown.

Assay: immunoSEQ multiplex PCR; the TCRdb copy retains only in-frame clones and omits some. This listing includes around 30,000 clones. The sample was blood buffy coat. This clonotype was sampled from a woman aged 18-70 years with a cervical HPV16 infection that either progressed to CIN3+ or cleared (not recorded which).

The part of the CDR3 DNA that was read is TGTGCCAGCAGCTTAGAGACCGGGGGCACTGAA. As protein: CASSLETGGTE. The full CDR3 is CASSLETGGTEAFF. The rearrangement links TRBV7-9 to TRBJ1-1, with D perhaps matching TRBD1 (5 bases). The read stops 3 residues short of the end of the CDR3; the missing end is completed from the germline J gene. The CDR3 is made up of 14 amino acids. The V gene's germline CDR1 is SEHNR and CDR2 FQNEAQ (reference sequence). Trimming stripped 1 base from V and 4 bases from J, with 10 bases between. The full variable domain, in which reference TRBV7-9 and TRBJ1-1 provide the parts outside the CDR3, is DTGVSQNPRHKITKRGQNVTFRCDPISEHNRLYWYRQTLGQGPEFLTYFQNEAQLEKSRLLSDRFSAERPKGSFSTLEIQRTEQGDSAMYLCASSLETGGTEAFFGQGTRLTVV.